This T cell receptor beta chain was sequenced during a study of T-cell reconstitution after alpha-beta-depleted transplantation in children. The CDR3 runs 13 residues. The V gene lost 1 base and the J gene lost 4 bases, with 6 bases spanning the gap. Germline assignment: CDR1 SGHNT and CDR2 YYREEE (reference sequence). Construction of the TCRbeta library involved unique molecular identifiers. TCRdb analysed the PCR reads with MiXCR anew, one entry per CDR3 protein. The data hold over 85,000 distinct CDR3 sequences, with 10% to 13% observed a single time. The V and J genes are TRBV5-4 and TRBJ2-1, with D possibly being TRBD1 (5 bases). The TCR sequence derives from a human donor who donated a stem cell graft to a child with acute lymphoblastic leukemia. The starting material was PBMCs from the stem cell graft donor, obtained from the stem cell graft. This CDR3 reads CASSLTGYNEQFF. The DNA for the CDR3 is TGTGCCAGCAGCTTGACAGGATACAATGAGCAGTTCTTC.